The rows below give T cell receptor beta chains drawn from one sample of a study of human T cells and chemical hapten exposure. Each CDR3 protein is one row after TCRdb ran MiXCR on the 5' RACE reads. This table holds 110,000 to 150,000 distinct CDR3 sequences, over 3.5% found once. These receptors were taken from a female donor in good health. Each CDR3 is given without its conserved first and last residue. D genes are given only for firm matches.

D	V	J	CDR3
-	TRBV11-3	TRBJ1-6	ASSPAGTPGGNSPLH
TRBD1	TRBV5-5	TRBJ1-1	ASSLGGGTGHLTEAF
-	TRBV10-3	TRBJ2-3	AISHQAQSTDTQY
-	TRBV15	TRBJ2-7	ATSRGITYEQY
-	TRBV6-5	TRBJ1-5	ASSYRGQRQPQH
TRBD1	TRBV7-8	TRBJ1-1	ASNNPVDRENTEAF
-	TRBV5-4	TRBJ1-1	ASSLAENTEAF
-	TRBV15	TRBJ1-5	ATSRGGGAFANQPQH
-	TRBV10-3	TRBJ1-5	AITGDSNQPQH
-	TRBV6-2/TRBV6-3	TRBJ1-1	ASNRDGRKLMNTEAF
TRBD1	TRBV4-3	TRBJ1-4	ASSQNPGTGNEKLF
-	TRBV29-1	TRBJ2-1	SVAILYNEQF
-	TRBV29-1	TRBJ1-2	SVEGDSGYT
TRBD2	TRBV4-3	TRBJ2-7	ASSQSSGRSYEQY
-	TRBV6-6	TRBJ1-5	ASRDTSNQPQH
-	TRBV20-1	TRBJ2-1	SALGRGHNEQF
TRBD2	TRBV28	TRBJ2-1	ASSLLRGGRGEQF
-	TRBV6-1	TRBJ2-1	ASRLRGSNEQF
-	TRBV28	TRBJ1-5	ASSSGTHQPQH
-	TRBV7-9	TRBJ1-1	ASSSLRNTEAF
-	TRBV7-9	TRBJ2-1	ASSPALRRDFWNEQF
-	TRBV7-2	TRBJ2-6	ASSLGGRGANVLT
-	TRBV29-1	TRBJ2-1	SVESRYNEQF
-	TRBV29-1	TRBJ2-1	SGTFRYDSNEQF
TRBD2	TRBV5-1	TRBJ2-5	ASSLALASGEETQY
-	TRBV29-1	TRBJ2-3	SVEGGFASTDTQY
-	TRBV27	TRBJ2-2	ASSLSSGHAVSGELF
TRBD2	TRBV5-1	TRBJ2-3	ASSSSGAGDTQY
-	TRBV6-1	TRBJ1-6	ASSEDGPNSPLH
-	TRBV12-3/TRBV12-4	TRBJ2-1	ASSSSFRRGPTTLYNEQF
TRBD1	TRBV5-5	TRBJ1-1	ASSFTGGFPDHNLNTEAF
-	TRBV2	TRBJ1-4	ASGGQGEKLF
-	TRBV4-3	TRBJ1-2	ASSQETAYGYT
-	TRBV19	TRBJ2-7	ASTPTGRDEQY
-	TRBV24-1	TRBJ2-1	ATSPGSSYNEQF
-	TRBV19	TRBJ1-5	ASKASTNSNQPQH
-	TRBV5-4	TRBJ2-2	ASSLITGSWAGELF
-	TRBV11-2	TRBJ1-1	ASSSGLTGNTEAF
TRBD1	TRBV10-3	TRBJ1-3	AITGTGLSHTIY
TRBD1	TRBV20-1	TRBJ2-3	SANKYGQGVSTDTQY